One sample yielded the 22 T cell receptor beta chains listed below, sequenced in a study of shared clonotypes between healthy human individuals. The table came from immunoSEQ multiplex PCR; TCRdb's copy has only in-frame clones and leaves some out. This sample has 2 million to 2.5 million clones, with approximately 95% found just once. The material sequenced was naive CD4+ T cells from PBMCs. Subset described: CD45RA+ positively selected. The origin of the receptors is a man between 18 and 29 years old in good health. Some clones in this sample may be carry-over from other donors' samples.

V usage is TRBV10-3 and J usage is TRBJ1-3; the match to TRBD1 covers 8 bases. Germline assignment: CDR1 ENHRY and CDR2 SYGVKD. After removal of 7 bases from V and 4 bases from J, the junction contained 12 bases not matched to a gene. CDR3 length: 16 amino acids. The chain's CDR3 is CAIKGAGGERGNTIYF. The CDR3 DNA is TGTGCCATCAAAGGAGCAGGGGGCGAGAGAGGAAACACCATATATTTT.

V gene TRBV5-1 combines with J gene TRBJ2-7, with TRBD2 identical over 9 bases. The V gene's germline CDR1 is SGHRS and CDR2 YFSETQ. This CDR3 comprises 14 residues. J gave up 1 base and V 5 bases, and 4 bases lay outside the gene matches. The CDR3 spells CASSISGGSYEQYF. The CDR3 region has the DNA TGCGCCAGCAGTATTAGCGGGGGATCCTACGAGCAGTACTTC. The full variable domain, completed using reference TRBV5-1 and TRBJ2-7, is KAGVTQTPRYLIKTRGQQVTLSCSPISGHRSVSWYQQTPGQGLQFLFEYFSETQRNKGNFPGRFSGRQFSNSRSEMNVSTLELGDSALYLCASSISGGSYEQYFGPGTRLTVT.

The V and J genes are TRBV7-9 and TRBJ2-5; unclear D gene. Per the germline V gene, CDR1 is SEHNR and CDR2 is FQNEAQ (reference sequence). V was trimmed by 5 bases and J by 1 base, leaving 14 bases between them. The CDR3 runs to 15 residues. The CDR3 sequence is CASSPVRPTQETQYF. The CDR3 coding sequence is TGTGCCAGCAGCCCCGTACGGCCGACCCAAGAGACCCAGTACTTC.

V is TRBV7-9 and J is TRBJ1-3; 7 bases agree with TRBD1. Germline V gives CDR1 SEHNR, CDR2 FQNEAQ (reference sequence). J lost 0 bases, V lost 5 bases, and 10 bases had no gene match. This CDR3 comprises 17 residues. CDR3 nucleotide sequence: TGTGCCAGCAGCCACTACCGCGACAGGGACTCTGGAAACACCATATATTTT. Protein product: CASSHYRDRDSGNTIYF.

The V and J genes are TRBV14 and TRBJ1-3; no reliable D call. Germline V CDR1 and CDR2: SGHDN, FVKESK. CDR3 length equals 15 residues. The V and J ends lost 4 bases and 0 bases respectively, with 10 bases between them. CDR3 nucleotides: TGTGCCAGCAGCCCCCGAGGGAGCTCTGGAAACACCATATATTTT. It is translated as CASSPRGSSGNTIYF.

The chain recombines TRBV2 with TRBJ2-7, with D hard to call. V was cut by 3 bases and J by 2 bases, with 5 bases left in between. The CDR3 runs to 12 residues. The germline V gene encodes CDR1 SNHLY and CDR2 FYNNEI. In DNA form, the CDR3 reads TGTGCCAGCAGTGAGATCACCTACGAGCAGTACTTC. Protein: CASSEITYEQYF.

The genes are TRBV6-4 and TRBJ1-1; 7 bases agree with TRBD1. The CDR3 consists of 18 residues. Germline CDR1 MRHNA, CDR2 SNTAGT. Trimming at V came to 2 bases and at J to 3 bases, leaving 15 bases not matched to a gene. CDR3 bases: TGTGCCAGCAGTGACCCTAGGACAGGTCGAGAGTGGTACACTGAAGCTTTCTTT. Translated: CASSDPRTGREWYTEAFF.

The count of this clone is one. CDR3 sequence reads: CASSIEPPQPQHF. CDR3 bases: TGTGCCAGTAGTATAGAGCCCCCACAGCCCCAGCATTTT. This chain links TRBV19 with TRBJ1-5; D is undetermined. V was pared by 0 bases and J by 7 bases, with 7 bases between. Per germline, CDR1 LNHDA and CDR2 SQIVND (reference sequence). There are 13 residues in the CDR3.

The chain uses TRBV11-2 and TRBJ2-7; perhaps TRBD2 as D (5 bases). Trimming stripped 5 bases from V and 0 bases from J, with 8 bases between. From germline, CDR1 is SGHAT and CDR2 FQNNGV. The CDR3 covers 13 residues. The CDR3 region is CASSRESSYEQYF. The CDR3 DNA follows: TGTGCCAGCAGCCGGGAATCCTCCTACGAGCAGTACTTC.

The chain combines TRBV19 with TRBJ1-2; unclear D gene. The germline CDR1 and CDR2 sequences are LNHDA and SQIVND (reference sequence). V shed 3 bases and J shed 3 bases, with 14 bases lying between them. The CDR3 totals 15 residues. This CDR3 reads CASSMVPGEDYGYTF. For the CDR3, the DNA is TGTGCCAGTAGTATGGTACCCGGGGAGGACTATGGCTACACCTTC.

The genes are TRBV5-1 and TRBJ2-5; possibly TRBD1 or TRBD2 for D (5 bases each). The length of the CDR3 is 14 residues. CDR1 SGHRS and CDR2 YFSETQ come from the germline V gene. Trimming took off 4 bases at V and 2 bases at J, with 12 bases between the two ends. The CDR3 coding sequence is TGCGCCAGCAGCCCGCGGAGGACACAAGAGACCCAGTACTTC. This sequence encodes CASSPRRTQETQYF.

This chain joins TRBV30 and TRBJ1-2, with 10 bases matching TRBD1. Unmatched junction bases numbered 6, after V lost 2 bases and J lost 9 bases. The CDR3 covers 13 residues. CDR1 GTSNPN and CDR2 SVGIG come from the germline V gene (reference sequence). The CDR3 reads CAWSRMDRGSYTF. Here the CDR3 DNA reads TGTGCCTGGAGTCGAATGGACAGGGGGAGCTACACCTTC.

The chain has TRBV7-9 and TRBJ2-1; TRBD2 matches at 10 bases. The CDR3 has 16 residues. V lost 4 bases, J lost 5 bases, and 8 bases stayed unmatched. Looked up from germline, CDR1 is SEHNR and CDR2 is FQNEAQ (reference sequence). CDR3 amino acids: CASSSTRTSGHNEQFF. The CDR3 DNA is TGTGCCAGCAGCTCAACTCGGACTAGCGGACACAATGAGCAGTTCTTC.

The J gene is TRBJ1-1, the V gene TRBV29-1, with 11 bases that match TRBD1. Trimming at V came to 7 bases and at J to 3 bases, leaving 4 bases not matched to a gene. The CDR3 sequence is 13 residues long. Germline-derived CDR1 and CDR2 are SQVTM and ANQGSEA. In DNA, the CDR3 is TGCAGCGCCCTGGGACAGGGGGACACTGAAGCTTTCTTT. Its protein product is CSALGQGDTEAFF.

The DNA for the CDR3 is TGCGCCAGCAGCCAAGATTTTGGCGGGAGTGGAGAGCAGTTCTTC. Translation: CASSQDFGGSGEQFF. This chain links TRBV4-3 with TRBJ2-1; 7 bases match TRBD2. This CDR3 contains 15 residues. The germline V gene has CDR1 LGHNA and CDR2 YSLEER. V gave up 0 bases and J gave up 10 bases; unmatched junction bases: 9.

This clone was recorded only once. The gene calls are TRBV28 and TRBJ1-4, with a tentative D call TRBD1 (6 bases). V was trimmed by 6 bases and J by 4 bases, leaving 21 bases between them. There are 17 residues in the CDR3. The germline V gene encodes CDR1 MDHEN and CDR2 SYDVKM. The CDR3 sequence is CASRPGGGTGLNEKLFF. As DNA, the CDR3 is TGTGCCAGCAGACCCGGGGGAGGAACAGGGCTTAATGAAAAACTGTTTTTT.

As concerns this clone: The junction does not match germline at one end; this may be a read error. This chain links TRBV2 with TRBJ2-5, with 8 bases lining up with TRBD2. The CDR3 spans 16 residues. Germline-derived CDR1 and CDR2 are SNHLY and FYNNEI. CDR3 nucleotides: TGTGCCAGCAGTCTCGTTAGCGGGAACTACCAAGAAACCCAGTACTTC. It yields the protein CASSLVSGNYQETQYF.

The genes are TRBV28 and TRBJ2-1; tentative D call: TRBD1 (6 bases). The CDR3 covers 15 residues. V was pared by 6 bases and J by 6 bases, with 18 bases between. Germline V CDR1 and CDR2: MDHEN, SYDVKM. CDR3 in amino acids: CASSHLYDRFNEQFF. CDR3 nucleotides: TGTGCCAGCAGCCACTTGTATGACAGGTTCAATGAGCAGTTCTTC. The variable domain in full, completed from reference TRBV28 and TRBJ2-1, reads DVKVTQSSRYLVKRTGEKVFLECVQDMDHENMFWYRQDPGLGLRLIYFSYDVKMKEKGDIPEGYSVSREKKERFSLILESASTNQTSMYLCASSHLYDRFNEQFFGPGTRLTVL.

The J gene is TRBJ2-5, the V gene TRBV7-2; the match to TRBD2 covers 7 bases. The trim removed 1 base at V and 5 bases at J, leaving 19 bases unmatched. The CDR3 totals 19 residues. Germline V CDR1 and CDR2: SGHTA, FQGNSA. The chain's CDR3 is CASSLVLFGLGRFRETQYF. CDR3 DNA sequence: TGTGCCAGCAGCTTAGTGTTGTTCGGACTCGGGAGGTTTCGCGAGACCCAGTACTTC.

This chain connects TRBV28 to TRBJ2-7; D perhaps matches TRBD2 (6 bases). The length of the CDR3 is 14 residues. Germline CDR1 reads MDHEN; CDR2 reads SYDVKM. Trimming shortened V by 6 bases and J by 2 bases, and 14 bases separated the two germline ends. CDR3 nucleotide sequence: TGTGCCAGCAGCTCCCCGTGGGGGGCCTACGAGCAGTACTTC. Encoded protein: CASSSPWGAYEQYF.

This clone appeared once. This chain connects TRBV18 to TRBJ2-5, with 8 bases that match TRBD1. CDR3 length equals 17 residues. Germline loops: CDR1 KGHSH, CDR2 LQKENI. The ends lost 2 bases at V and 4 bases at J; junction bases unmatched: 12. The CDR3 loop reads CASSPAGGAKRGETQYF. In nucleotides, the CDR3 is TGTGCCAGCTCACCAGCAGGGGGCGCCAAGAGGGGAGAGACCCAGTACTTC.

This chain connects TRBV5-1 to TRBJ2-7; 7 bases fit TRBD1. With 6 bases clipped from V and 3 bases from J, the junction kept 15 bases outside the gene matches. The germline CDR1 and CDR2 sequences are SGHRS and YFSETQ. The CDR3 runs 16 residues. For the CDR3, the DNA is TGCGCCAGCACCCCGAAGACAGGGACCCTTGACTACGAGCAGTACTTC. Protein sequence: CASTPKTGTLDYEQYF.